The rows below give T cell receptor beta chains drawn from one sample of a study of shared clonotypes between healthy human individuals. Clones were sequenced by immunoSEQ multiplex PCR, and TCRdb holds only the in-frame ones, with some missing. The repertoire consists of fewer than 1.4 million clones, with approximately 80% occurring once and the leading ten covering roughly 0.55%. Sequenced: memory CD4+ T cells from PBMCs. The source of these receptors is a man aged 18 to 30 in good health. Some clones in this sample may be carry-over from other donors' samples. The CDR3 runs from the conserved cysteine through the conserved F or W. Not all rows give a size; the values are once, few, many and, for expanded clones, a class.

clone size | J gene | V gene | CDR3 protein
NA | TRBJ1-2 | TRBV4-1 | CASSQDMVVDYGYTF
NA | TRBJ1-1 | TRBV6-6 | CASSPQGGRAFF
NA | TRBJ2-7 | TRBV5-1 | CASSTGQAFSSYEQYF
NA | TRBJ2-4 | TRBV7-2 | CASSPGGGRNIQYF
NA | TRBJ2-7 | TRBV27 | CASSQVRGSSYEQYF
NA | TRBJ2-1 | TRBV18 | CASSANQAGWRGYNEQFF
NA | TRBJ2-7 | TRBV19 | CASTATGRSYEQYF
NA | TRBJ2-1 | TRBV18 | CASSPNNEQFF
NA | TRBJ2-3 | TRBV9 | CASSVEISTDTQYF
once | TRBJ2-5 | TRBV4-1 | CASSQKGQTQETQYF
once | TRBJ2-2 | TRBV5-1 | CASSLYRATGELFF
NA | TRBJ1-2 | TRBV2 | CASSEGPSTRGYTF
NA | TRBJ1-5 | TRBV5-1 | CASSRGRGNQPQHF
NA | NA | TRBV30 | CAWGHAYEQYF